These 30 T cell receptor beta chains share one sample of origin, sequenced in a study of T cell changes during pregnancy in multiple sclerosis. Using immunoSEQ multiplex PCR, the repertoire was profiled, and TCRdb retains in-frame clones only, with some absent. The profile covers 50,000 to 65,000 clones, with about 93% appearing a single time and approximately 3.3% taken by the ten largest. Source: CD8+ T cells from peripheral blood mononuclear cells, taken in the second trimester of pregnancy. Receptors originate from a female donor with multiple sclerosis, enrolled in a pregnancy study.

The rearrangement joins TRBV6-1 to TRBJ2-6; a weak D match, TRBD1 (6 bases). Germline values: CDR1 MNHNS, CDR2 SASEGT. The CDR3 sequence is 16 residues long. The ends were cut back, 1 base at V and 2 bases at J, with 9 bases in the middle. CDR3: CASSEGPGAGANVLTF. CDR3 DNA: TGTGCCAGCAGTGAAGGGCCAGGGGCTGGGGCCAACGTCCTGACTTTC.

The chain links TRBV15 to TRBJ2-1; possible D gene TRBD1, 6 bases. V was clipped by 1 base and J by 0 bases, with 7 bases between them. Per the germline V gene, CDR1 is LNHNV and CDR2 is YYDKDF (reference sequence). The CDR3 consists of 15 residues. CDR3 DNA: TGTGCCACCAGCAGAGCCAGGGGCTCCTACAATGAGCAGTTCTTC. This gives the protein CATSRARGSYNEQFF.

The V and J genes are TRBV7-7 and TRBJ2-7, with D perhaps matching TRBD2 (5 bases). This CDR3 is built from 16 residues. Per the germline V gene, CDR1 is SSHAT and CDR2 is FNYEAQ (reference sequence). V was shortened by 2 bases and J by 2 bases, with 16 bases between the two germline ends. The CDR3 sequence is CASSLRRLALTYEQYF. DNA of the CDR3: TGTGCCAGCAGCTTACGTCGGCTAGCCCTTACCTACGAGCAGTACTTC.

The J gene is TRBJ2-7, the V gene TRBV6-1; possible D gene TRBD1, 5 bases. CDR3 length: 14 residues. Germline loops: CDR1 MNHNS, CDR2 SASEGT. V lost 4 bases and J 3 bases, leaving 13 bases between the germline ends. The DNA of the CDR3 is TGTGCCAGCAGTGTATGGACACAGGACTACGAGCAGTACTTC. Translating gives CASSVWTQDYEQYF.

V gene TRBV10-1 combines with J gene TRBJ2-1, with a possible D match to TRBD2 (6 bases). Germline CDR1 WNHNN, CDR2 SYGVQD (reference sequence). V shed 2 bases and J shed 4 bases, with 12 bases lying between them. The CDR3 has 15 residues. In DNA form, the CDR3 reads TGCGCCAGCAGTGAGACCCGGGACTGGTACAATGAGCAGTTCTTC. Its translation: CASSETRDWYNEQFF.

The genes are TRBV5-6 and TRBJ1-1; D call uncertain. Trimming shortened V by 1 base and J by 3 bases, and 19 bases separated the two germline ends. CDR1 SGHDT and CDR2 YYEEEE come from the germline V gene. This CDR3 has 17 amino acids. The CDR3 is CASSLSVMGARYTEAFF. The CDR3 DNA sequence: TGTGCCAGCAGCTTGTCCGTGATGGGAGCGAGGTACACTGAAGCTTTCTTT.

The chain carries TRBV9 and TRBJ2-7, with 9 positions matching TRBD2. Germline loops: CDR1 SGDLS, CDR2 YYNGEE. V dropped 0 bases and J dropped 5; count of bases not matched to a gene: 3. This CDR3 contains 14 residues. CDR3 nucleotides: TGTGCCAGCAGCGTAGGAGCTAGCGGGAACGAGCAGTACTTC. Protein: CASSVGASGNEQYF.

This clone appeared a single time. This rearrangement joins TRBV13 to TRBJ2-1, with 12 bases lining up with TRBD2. CDR1 and CDR2 from the germline V gene are PRHDT and FYEKMQ (reference sequence). V shed 1 base and J 8 bases; nucleotides not matched to a gene: 3. This CDR3 has 15 residues. Written as DNA, the CDR3 is TGTGCCAGCAGCTTAGACAGACTAGCGGGAGATGAGCAGTTCTTC. Translating it yields CASSLDRLAGDEQFF.

The J gene is TRBJ2-3, the V gene TRBV2; tentatively, D is TRBD2 (5 bases). V dropped 3 bases and J dropped 10 bases, with 20 bases sitting between them. CDR1 SNHLY and CDR2 FYNNEI come from the germline V gene. This CDR3 is 15 amino acids long. CDR3 residues: CASSEGALHPNAQYF. The CDR3 DNA reads TGTGCCAGCAGTGAGGGAGCCCTGCACCCAAACGCGCAGTATTTT.

The rearrangement uses TRBV7-8 and TRBJ2-7; 14 nucleotides agree with TRBD2. Germline CDR1 SGHVS, CDR2 FQNEAQ. CDR3 length: 17 amino acids. The V segment lost 5 bases and the J segment 4 bases; nucleotides outside the gene matches: 10. CDR3 sequence: CASSPTRTSGRLYEQYF. CDR3 nucleotide sequence: TGTGCCAGCAGCCCCACGCGGACTAGCGGGAGGCTTTACGAGCAGTACTTC.

With respect to this clone: The limits of the CDR3 on the DNA are not certain, so only TCRdb's listed CDR3 is given. The genes are TRBV6-6 and TRBJ2-7; the listed D gene, TRBD2, was not tested against the DNA. Ends included, the CDR3 has 13 residues. Germline assignment: CDR1 MNHNY and CDR2 SVGAGI (reference sequence). This CDR3 is CASSTSLSYEQYF.

The CDR3, as DNA: TGTGCCAGCAGGCCCGGGACAGGGCTCTCGAATGAGCAGTTCTTC. This translates into CASRPGTGLSNEQFF. The V and J genes are TRBV7-9 and TRBJ2-1; 9 nucleotides align to TRBD1. Trimming took 6 bases from V and 7 from J; bases not matched to a gene: 10. Germline CDR1 is SEHNR and CDR2 is FQNEAQ (reference sequence). This CDR3 comprises 15 residues.

The chain uses TRBV28 and TRBJ2-7, with 7 bases that match TRBD1. V shed 2 bases, J shed 2 bases, and the junction held 3 bases outside the gene matches. Per germline, CDR1 MDHEN and CDR2 SYDVKM. The CDR3 contains 14 residues. Here the CDR3 reads CASSLGDRTYEQYF. DNA for the CDR3: TGTGCCAGCAGTTTAGGGGACAGAACCTACGAGCAGTACTTC.

In the case of this clone: Mismatch with germline at one junction end may stem from a read error. CDR3 region: CASSLEGSSVYEQYF. The CDR3, as DNA: TGTGCCAGCAGCCTAGAGGGTTCTAGCGTCTACGAGCAGTACTTC. V and J are TRBV11-2 and TRBJ2-7; D is possibly TRBD2 (6 bases). The CDR3 is 15 residues long. Germline assignment: CDR1 SGHAT and CDR2 FQNNGV.

The chain employs TRBV30 and TRBJ1-1; D is possibly TRBD1 (6 bases). V gave up 0 bases and J gave up 6 bases, with 14 bases separating them. The CDR3 loop spans 14 amino acids. CDR1 GTSNPN and CDR2 SVGIG come from the germline V gene (reference sequence). In DNA form, the CDR3 reads TGTGCCTGGAGTGTACTGGCGGGGGGCGCTGAAGCTTTCTTT. Residues: CAWSVLAGGAEAFF. The full variable domain, with the rest looked up from reference TRBV30 and TRBJ1-1, is SQTIHQWPATLVQPVGSPLSLECTVEGTSNPNLYWYRQAAGRGLQLLFYSVGIGQISSEVPQNLSASRPQDRQFILSSKKLLLSDSGFYLCAWSVLAGGAEAFFGQGTRLTVV.

The rearrangement joins TRBV9 to TRBJ1-1; 7 bases map to TRBD1. The CDR3 totals 14 residues. The germline CDR1 and CDR2 sequences are SGDLS and YYNGEE. Trimming took 3 bases from V and 2 from J; bases not matched to a gene: 4. In DNA, the CDR3 is TGTGCCAGCAGCGAGGGACAGACAAACACTGAAGCTTTCTTT. It is translated as CASSEGQTNTEAFF.

The chain has TRBV5-4 and TRBJ1-3, with D maybe TRBD1 (5 bases). The germline CDR1 and CDR2 sequences are SGHNT and YYREEE (reference sequence). V gave up 0 bases and J gave up 0 bases, with 10 bases separating them. The CDR3 length is 16 residues. In nucleotides, the CDR3 is TGTGCCAGCAGCTTGGAATTCAGGGACTCTGGAAACACCATATATTTT. The encoded protein is CASSLEFRDSGNTIYF.

V and J are TRBV5-1 and TRBJ1-4; maybe TRBD1 (6 bases). CDR3 size: 14 residues. The V end lost 5 bases, the J end lost 4 bases, and 12 bases lay between the germline ends. CDR1 and CDR2 (germline): SGHRS, YFSETQ. As DNA, the CDR3 is TGCGCCAGCAGACCTGGACAGCGTAATGAAAAACTGTTTTTT. It encodes CASRPGQRNEKLFF.

This clone was detected once. The chain recombines TRBV2 with TRBJ2-7; D possibly corresponds to TRBD1 (6 bases). Per the germline V gene, CDR1 is SNHLY and CDR2 is FYNNEI. V lost 3 bases and J lost 4, with 16 bases in between. This CDR3 has 15 amino acids. The CDR3 DNA follows: TGTGCCAGCAGTGATCCGGCAGGGGTCCCTTACGAGCAGTACTTC. It is translated as CASSDPAGVPYEQYF.

The chain joins TRBV4-1 to TRBJ2-7, with 10 bases matching TRBD1. This CDR3 comprises 16 residues. V was clipped by 0 bases and J by 2 bases; unmatched bases: 4. The V gene's germline CDR1 is MGHRA and CDR2 YSYEKL. The DNA of the CDR3 is TGCGCCAGCAGCCAAGATGGGGGGACAGGGGCCTACGAGCAGTACTTC. Translation gives CASSQDGGTGAYEQYF.

The count of this clone is one. CDR3 loop: CATGQAENFNNEQFF. The CDR3 bases are TGTGCCACGGGACAGGCCGAAAATTTTAACAATGAGCAGTTCTTC. V usage is TRBV10-3 and J usage is TRBJ2-1; 8 bases match TRBD1. CDR1 is ENHRY and CDR2 is SYGVKD in the germline V gene. This CDR3 has 15 amino acids. J lost 5 bases, V lost 10 bases, and 13 bases had no gene match.

The chain is built from TRBV27 and TRBJ1-2; perhaps TRBD1 as D (6 bases). This CDR3 spans 15 amino acids. The V and J ends lost 0 bases and 8 bases respectively, with 16 bases between them. Germline values: CDR1 MNHEY, CDR2 SMNVEV (reference sequence). CDR3 DNA: TGTGCCAGCAGTTTATCGGCAGGATTTCAGGGGGGCTACACCTTC. It specifies CASSLSAGFQGGYTF.

V gene TRBV5-5 combines with J gene TRBJ2-3; TRBD1 aligns across 7 bases. With V trimmed by 1 base and J by 5 bases, 10 bases remained unmatched. Germline CDR1 reads SGHKS; CDR2 reads YYEKEE (reference sequence). The CDR3 totals 16 residues. CDR3 in amino acids: CASSLTAGGSRDTQYF. The CDR3 DNA sequence: TGTGCCAGCAGCTTGACGGCAGGGGGTTCGAGAGATACGCAGTATTTT.

The chain employs TRBV9 and TRBJ1-3; a weak D match, TRBD1 (5 bases). Trimming took off 5 bases at V and 4 bases at J, with 7 bases between the two ends. Germline V gives CDR1 SGDLS, CDR2 YYNGEE. CDR3 length: 12 amino acids. The DNA for the CDR3 is TGTGCCAGCAGGGGGCCCGGAAACACCATATATTTT. Amino acid sequence: CASRGPGNTIYF.

The chain has TRBV5-1 and TRBJ2-7; D might be TRBD2 (5 bases). The germline V and J ends were trimmed by 0 bases and 5 bases, with 15 bases remaining between them. The germline V gene has CDR1 SGHRS and CDR2 YFSETQ. The CDR3 is made up of 15 amino acids. CDR3 sequence reads: CASSLGRTIGDEQYF. The CDR3 bases are TGCGCCAGCAGCTTGGGGCGGACCATCGGGGACGAGCAGTACTTC.

V and J are TRBV2 and TRBJ2-7; 9 positions match TRBD2. This CDR3 spans 21 amino acids. The V gene's germline CDR1 is SNHLY and CDR2 FYNNEI. The J segment lost 3 bases and the V segment lost 5 bases, leaving 26 bases of the junction unmatched. The CDR3 here is CASSYPGTGAALAGTFYEQYF. CDR3 DNA: TGTGCCAGCAGTTACCCCGGTACGGGGGCGGCACTAGCGGGTACTTTCTACGAGCAGTACTTC. Looking up the rest from reference TRBV2 and TRBJ2-7 gives the full variable domain: EPEVTQTPSHQVTQMGQEVILRCVPISNHLYFYWYRQILGQKVEFLVSFYNNEISEKSEIFDDQFSVERPDGSNFTLKIRSTKLEDSAMYFCASSYPGTGAALAGTFYEQYFGPGTRLTVT.

The rearrangement links TRBV10-3 to TRBJ2-7; 7 bases match TRBD1. Germline V gives CDR1 ENHRY, CDR2 SYGVKD. This CDR3 region has 15 residues. The V and J ends lost 2 bases and 1 base, in that order; junction bases with no gene match: 5. CDR3 nucleotide sequence: TGTGCCATCAGTGAGGGGACAGCTAATTCCTACGAGCAGTACTTC. Residues: CAISEGTANSYEQYF.

CDR3 bases: TGTGCCAGCAGCCAATCGAAAAGATCGGGAGCTTTCTTT. This sequence encodes CASSQSKRSGAFF. The V call is TRBV16, the J call TRBJ1-1, with D unclear. The ends were cut back, 0 bases at V and 10 bases at J, with 12 bases in the middle. The CDR3 is 13 amino acids. From germline, CDR1 is KGHSY and CDR2 FQNENV.

This chain connects TRBV7-8 to TRBJ1-1, with D perhaps matching TRBD1 (6 bases). From germline, CDR1 is SGHVS and CDR2 FQNEAQ. Trimming shortened V by 2 bases and J by 4 bases, and 8 bases separated the two germline ends. CDR3 size: 13 residues. CDR3 in DNA: TGTGCCAGCAGCTTAACAGGGACCACTGAAGCTTTCTTT. Translated: CASSLTGTTEAFF.

The count of this clone is one. The chain links TRBV19 to TRBJ2-7; TRBD2 might be the D (5 bases). The germline CDR1 and CDR2 sequences are LNHDA and SQIVND (reference sequence). CDR3 length: 13 amino acids. Trimming took off 3 bases at V and 2 bases at J, with 8 bases between the two ends. The CDR3 nucleotides read TGTGCCAGTAGTATGGGAGTCACCTACGAGCAGTACTTC. Amino acid sequence: CASSMGVTYEQYF.